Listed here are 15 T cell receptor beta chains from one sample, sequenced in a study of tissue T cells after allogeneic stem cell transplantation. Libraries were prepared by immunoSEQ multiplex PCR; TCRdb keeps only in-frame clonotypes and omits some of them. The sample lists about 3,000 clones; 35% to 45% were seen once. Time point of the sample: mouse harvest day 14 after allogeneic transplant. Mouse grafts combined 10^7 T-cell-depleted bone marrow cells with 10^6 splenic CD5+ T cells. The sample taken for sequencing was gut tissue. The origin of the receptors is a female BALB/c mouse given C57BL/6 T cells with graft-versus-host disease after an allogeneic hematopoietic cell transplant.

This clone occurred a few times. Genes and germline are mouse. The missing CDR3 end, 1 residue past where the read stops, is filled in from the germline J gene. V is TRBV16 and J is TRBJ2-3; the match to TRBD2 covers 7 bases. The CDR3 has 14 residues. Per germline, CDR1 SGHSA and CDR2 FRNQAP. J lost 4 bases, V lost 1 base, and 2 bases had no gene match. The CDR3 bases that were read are TGTGCAAGCAGCTTAGTCTGGGGGTCAGAAACGCTGTAT. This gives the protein CASSLVWGSETLY. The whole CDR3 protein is CASSLVWGSETLYF.

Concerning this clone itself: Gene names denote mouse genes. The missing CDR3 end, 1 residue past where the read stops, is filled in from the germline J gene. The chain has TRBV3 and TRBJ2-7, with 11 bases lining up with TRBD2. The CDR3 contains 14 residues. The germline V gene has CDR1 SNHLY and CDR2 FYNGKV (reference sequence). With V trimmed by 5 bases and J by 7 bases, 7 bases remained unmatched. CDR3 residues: CASSPWDWGREQYF. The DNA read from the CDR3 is TGTGCCAGCAGCCCCTGGGACTGGGGGCGGGAACAGTAC.

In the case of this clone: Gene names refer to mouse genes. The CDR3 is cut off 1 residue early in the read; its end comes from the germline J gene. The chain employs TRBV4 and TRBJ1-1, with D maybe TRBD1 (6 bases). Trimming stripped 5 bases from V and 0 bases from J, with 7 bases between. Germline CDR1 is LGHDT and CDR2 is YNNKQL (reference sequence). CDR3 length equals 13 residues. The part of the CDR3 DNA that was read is TGTGCCAGCAGCAGGACAGCAAACACAGAAGTCTTC. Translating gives CASSRTANTEVF. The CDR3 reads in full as CASSRTANTEVFF.

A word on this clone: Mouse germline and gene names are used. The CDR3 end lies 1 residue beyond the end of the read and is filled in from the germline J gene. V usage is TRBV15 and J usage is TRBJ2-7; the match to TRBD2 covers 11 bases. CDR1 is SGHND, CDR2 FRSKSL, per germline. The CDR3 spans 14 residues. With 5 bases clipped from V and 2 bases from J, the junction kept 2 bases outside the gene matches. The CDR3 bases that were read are TGTGCCAGCAGTCAGACTGGGGGGGCCTATGAACAGTAC. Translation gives CASSQTGGAYEQY. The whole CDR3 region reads CASSQTGGAYEQYF.

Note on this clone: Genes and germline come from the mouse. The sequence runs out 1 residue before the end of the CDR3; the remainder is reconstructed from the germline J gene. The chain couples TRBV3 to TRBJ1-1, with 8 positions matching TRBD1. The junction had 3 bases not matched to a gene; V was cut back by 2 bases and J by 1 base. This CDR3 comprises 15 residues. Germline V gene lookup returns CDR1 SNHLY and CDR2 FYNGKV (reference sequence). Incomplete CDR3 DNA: TGTGCCAGCAGCTTATGGGGGACAGGGAACACAGAAGTCTTC. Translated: CASSLWGTGNTEVF. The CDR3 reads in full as CASSLWGTGNTEVFF.

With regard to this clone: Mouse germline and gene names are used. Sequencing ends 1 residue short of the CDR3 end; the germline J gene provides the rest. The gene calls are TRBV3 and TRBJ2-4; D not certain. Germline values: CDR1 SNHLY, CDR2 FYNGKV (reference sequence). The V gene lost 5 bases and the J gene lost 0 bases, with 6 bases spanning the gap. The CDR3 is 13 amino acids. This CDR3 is CASSGRSQNTLYF. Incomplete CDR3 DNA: TGTGCCAGCAGCGGGAGGAGTCAAAACACCTTGTAC. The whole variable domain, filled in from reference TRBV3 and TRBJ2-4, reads GPKVLQIPSHQIIDMGQMVTLNCDPVSNHLYFYWYKQILGQQMEFLVNFYNGKVMEKSKLFKDQFSVERPDGSYFTLKIQPTALEDSAVYFCASSGRSQNTLYFGAGTRLSVL.

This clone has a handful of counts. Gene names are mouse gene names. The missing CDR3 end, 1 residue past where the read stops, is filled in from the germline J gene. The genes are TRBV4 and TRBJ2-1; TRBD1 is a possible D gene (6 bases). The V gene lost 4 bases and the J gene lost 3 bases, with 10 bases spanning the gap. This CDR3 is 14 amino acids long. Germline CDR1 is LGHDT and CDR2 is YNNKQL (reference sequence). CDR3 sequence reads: CASSFGTSYAEQFF. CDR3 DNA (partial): TGTGCCAGCAGCTTCGGGACATCCTATGCTGAGCAGTTC.

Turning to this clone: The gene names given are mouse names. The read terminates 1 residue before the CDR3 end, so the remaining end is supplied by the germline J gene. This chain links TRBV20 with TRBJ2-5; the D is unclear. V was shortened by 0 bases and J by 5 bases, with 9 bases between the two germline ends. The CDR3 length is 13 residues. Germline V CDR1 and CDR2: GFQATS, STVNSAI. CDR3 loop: CGARDPSPDTQYF. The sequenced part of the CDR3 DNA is TGTGGTGCTAGGGATCCGAGCCCAGACACCCAGTAC.

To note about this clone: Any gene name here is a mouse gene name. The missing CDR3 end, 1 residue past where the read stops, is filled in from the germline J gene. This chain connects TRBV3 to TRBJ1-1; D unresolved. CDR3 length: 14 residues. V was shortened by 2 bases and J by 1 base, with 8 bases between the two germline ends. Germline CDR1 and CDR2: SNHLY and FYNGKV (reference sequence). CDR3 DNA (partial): TGTGCCAGCAGCTTATTGGGGTGGAACACAGAAGTCTTC. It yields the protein CASSLLGWNTEVF. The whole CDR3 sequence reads CASSLLGWNTEVFF. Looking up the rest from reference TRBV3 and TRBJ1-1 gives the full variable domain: GPKVLQIPSHQIIDMGQMVTLNCDPVSNHLYFYWYKQILGQQMEFLVNFYNGKVMEKSKLFKDQFSVERPDGSYFTLKIQPTALEDSAVYFCASSLLGWNTEVFFGKGTRLTVV.

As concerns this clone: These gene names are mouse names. This CDR3 is CASSLTSAETLYF. CDR3 DNA, as far as it was read: TGTGCCAGCTCTCTGACTAGTGCAGAAACGCTGTAT. The chain has TRBV12-1 and TRBJ2-3; D remains unclear. The CDR3 extends 1 residue past the end of the read, so its final part is completed from the germline J gene. Between the trimmed V and J ends, which lost 1 base and 0 bases, there was a span of 4 bases. Germline CDR1 reads SGHSN; CDR2 reads HYEKVE. The CDR3 has 13 amino acids.

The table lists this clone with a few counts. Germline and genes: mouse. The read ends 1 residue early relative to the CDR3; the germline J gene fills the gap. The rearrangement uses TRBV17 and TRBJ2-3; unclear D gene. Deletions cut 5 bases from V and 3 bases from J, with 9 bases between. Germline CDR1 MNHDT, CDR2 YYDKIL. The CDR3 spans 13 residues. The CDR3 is CASSGGPAETLYF. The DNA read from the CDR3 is TGTGCTAGCAGTGGAGGGCCGGCAGAAACGCTGTAT.

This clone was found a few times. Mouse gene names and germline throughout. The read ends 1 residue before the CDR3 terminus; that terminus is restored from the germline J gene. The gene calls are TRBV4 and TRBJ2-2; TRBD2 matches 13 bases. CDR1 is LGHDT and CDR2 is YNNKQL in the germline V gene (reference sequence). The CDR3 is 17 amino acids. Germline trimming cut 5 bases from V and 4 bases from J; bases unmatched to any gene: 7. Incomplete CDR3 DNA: TGTGCCAGCAGCAACGGACTGGGGGGGCGCCTCACCGGGCAGCTCTAC. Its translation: CASSNGLGGRLTGQLY. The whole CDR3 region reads CASSNGLGGRLTGQLYF. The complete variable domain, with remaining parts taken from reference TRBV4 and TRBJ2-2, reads ETAVFQTPNYHVTQVGNEVSFNCKQTLGHDTMYWYKQDSKKLLKIMFSYNNKQLIVNETVPRRFSPQSSDKAHLNLRIKSVEPEDSAVYLCASSNGLGGRLTGQLYFGEGSKLTVL.

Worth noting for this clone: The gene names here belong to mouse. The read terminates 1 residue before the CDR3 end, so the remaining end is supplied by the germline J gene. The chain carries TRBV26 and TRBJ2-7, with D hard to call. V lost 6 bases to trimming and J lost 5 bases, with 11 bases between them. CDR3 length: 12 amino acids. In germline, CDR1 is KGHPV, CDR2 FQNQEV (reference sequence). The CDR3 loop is CASSPNYDEQYF. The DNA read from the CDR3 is TGTGCCAGCAGCCCGAATTATGATGAACAGTAC.

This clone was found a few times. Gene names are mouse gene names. The sequenced part of the CDR3 DNA is TGTGCCAGCAGTCTGTTCAGGACTTCTGGAAATACGCTCTAT. Residues: CASSLFRTSGNTLY. The full CDR3 sequence reads CASSLFRTSGNTLYF. The chain links TRBV26 to TRBJ1-3; D not certain. The sequence runs out 1 residue before the end of the CDR3; the remainder is reconstructed from the germline J gene. This CDR3 is 15 amino acids long. The V end lost 1 base, the J end lost 0 bases, and 7 bases lay between the germline ends. CDR1 and CDR2 from the germline V gene are KGHPV and FQNQEV (reference sequence).

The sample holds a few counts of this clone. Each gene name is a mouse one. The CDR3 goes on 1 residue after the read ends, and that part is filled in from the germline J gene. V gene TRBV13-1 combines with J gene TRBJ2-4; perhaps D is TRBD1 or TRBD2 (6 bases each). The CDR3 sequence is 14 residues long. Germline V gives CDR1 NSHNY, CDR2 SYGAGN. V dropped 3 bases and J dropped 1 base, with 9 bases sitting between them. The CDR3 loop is CASSGGRGQNTLYF. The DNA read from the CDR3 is TGTGCCAGCAGTGGGGGGCGGGGTCAAAACACCTTGTAC.